These T cell receptor beta chains were read from a single sample in a study of long-term antiretroviral therapy in people with HIV. Data came from immunoSEQ multiplex PCR; TCRdb stores just in-frame clones and leaves some out. The data show some 22,000 clones, approximately 91% seen once. This material consisted of unsorted PBMCs, taken 0.6 years after starting antiretroviral therapy. These receptors were collected from a man between 60 and 75 years old with HIV. Each CDR3 is given with its conserved first and last residue. D genes are given only for firm matches. Clone size is shown for a subset of rows, as once, few, many or a class of expanded clone.

CDR3 protein: CASGRGASYGYTF
CDR3 DNA: TGTGCCAGCGGTCGGGGGGCGTCGTATGGCTACACCTTC
clone size: few
J gene: TRBJ1-2
V gene: TRBV6-5
D gene: .

CDR3 protein: CASRWQGMNTEAFF
CDR3 DNA: TGTGCCAGCCGATGGCAGGGGATGAACACTGAAGCTTTCTTT
clone size: once
J gene: TRBJ1-1
V gene: TRBV27
D gene: .

CDR3 protein: CASSLPVLATDTQYF
CDR3 DNA: TGCGCCAGCAGCCTACCTGTACTAGCGACAGATACGCAGTATTTT
clone size: .
J gene: TRBJ2-3
V gene: TRBV5-1
D gene: TRBD2

CDR3 protein: CSVDFGTGGYEQYF
CDR3 DNA: TGCAGCGTTGACTTTGGGACAGGGGGCTACGAGCAGTACTTC
clone size: .
J gene: TRBJ2-7
V gene: TRBV29-1
D gene: TRBD1

CDR3 protein: CAWSVRLAGEQYF
CDR3 DNA: TGTGCCTGGAGTGTAAGACTAGCTGGAGAGCAGTACTTC
clone size: .
J gene: TRBJ2-7
V gene: TRBV30
D gene: TRBD2

CDR3 protein: CASSRHMGGAGANVLTF
CDR3 DNA: TGTGCCAGCAGCCGACACATGGGGGGCGCTGGGGCCAACGTCCTGACTTTC
clone size: .
J gene: TRBJ2-6
V gene: TRBV7-3
D gene: .

CDR3 protein: CASSQSSTGYTF
CDR3 DNA: TGTGCCAGCAGCCAATCCAGTACCGGCTACACCTTC
clone size: .
J gene: TRBJ1-2
V gene: TRBV14
D gene: .

CDR3 protein: CASSYSPGAGNTIYF
CDR3 DNA: TGTGCCAGCAGTTACTCCCCAGGGGCTGGAAACACCATATATTTT
clone size: .
J gene: TRBJ1-3
V gene: TRBV6-5
D gene: .

CDR3 protein: CASSIAAGPQYF
CDR3 DNA: TGTGCCAGTAGTATAGCAGCGGGACCACAGTACTTC
clone size: .
J gene: TRBJ2-5
V gene: TRBV19
D gene: TRBD2

CDR3 protein: CASRPGTDEHYGYTF
CDR3 DNA: TGTGCCAGCAGACCCGGGACAGACGAGCACTATGGCTACACCTTC
clone size: .
J gene: TRBJ1-2
V gene: TRBV2
D gene: TRBD1

CDR3 protein: CASSVGGTGENFEQYF
CDR3 DNA: TGTGCCAGCAGCGTAGGGGGGACAGGGGAGAATTTTGAGCAGTACTTC
clone size: .
J gene: TRBJ2-7
V gene: TRBV9
D gene: TRBD1

CDR3 protein: CASSLGVSQETQYF
CDR3 DNA: TGTGCCAGCAGCTTAGGGGTCAGCCAAGAGACCCAGTACTTC
clone size: .
J gene: TRBJ2-5
V gene: TRBV7-2
D gene: .

CDR3 protein: CASSTLVVTYNNEQFF
CDR3 DNA: TGTGCCAGCAGCACCCTTGTTGTAACATACAACAATGAGCAGTTCTTC
clone size: .
J gene: TRBJ2-1
V gene: TRBV27
D gene: .

CDR3 protein: CASSFAGTGEGYEQYF
CDR3 DNA: TGTGCCAGCAGTTTTGCCGGGACAGGGGAGGGCTACGAGCAGTACTTC
clone size: .
J gene: TRBJ2-7
V gene: TRBV2
D gene: TRBD1

CDR3 protein: CASSLGGTATYEQYF
CDR3 DNA: TGCGCCAGCAGCTTGGGTGGGACAGCTACCTACGAGCAGTACTTC
clone size: .
J gene: TRBJ2-7
V gene: TRBV5-1
D gene: TRBD1

CDR3 protein: CASSFRGGANIQYF
CDR3 DNA: TGTGCCAGCAGCTTTCGGGGCGGGGCGAACATTCAGTACTTC
clone size: .
J gene: TRBJ2-4
V gene: TRBV5-6
D gene: .

CDR3 protein: CASSLAGGPSGELFF
CDR3 DNA: TGTGCCAGCAGCCTAGCGGGAGGGCCTAGCGGGGAGCTGTTTTTT
clone size: .
J gene: TRBJ2-2
V gene: TRBV9
D gene: TRBD2

CDR3 protein: CASSSKGGGGEKLFF
CDR3 DNA: TGTGCCAGCAGCTCGAAGGGGGGAGGGGGTGAAAAACTGTTTTTT
clone size: .
J gene: TRBJ1-4
V gene: TRBV11-2
D gene: .

CDR3 protein: CASSLGQGAYEQYF
CDR3 DNA: TGTGCCAGCAGCTTAGGACAGGGAGCTTACGAGCAGTACTTC
clone size: .
J gene: TRBJ2-7
V gene: TRBV5-6
D gene: TRBD1

CDR3 protein: CASSPSRVTEAFF
CDR3 DNA: TGTGCCAGCAGCCCTTCACGGGTCACTGAAGCTTTCTTT
clone size: .
J gene: TRBJ1-1
V gene: TRBV7-2
D gene: .

CDR3 protein: CASSLAGMFSYNEQFF
CDR3 DNA: TGTGCCAGCAGCTTGGCCGGTATGTTTTCCTACAATGAGCAGTTCTTC
clone size: .
J gene: TRBJ2-1
V gene: TRBV5-4
D gene: .

CDR3 protein: CASIWTSSPLHF
CDR3 DNA: TGTGCCAGCATTTGGACTAGCTCACCCCTCCACTTT
clone size: .
J gene: TRBJ1-6
V gene: TRBV9
D gene: .

CDR3 protein: CASSRMGGGTDTQYF
CDR3 DNA: TGTGCCAGTAGTAGGATGGGCGGGGGCACAGATACGCAGTATTTT
clone size: once
J gene: TRBJ2-3
V gene: TRBV19
D gene: .

CDR3 protein: CASSPGQGTGELFF
CDR3 DNA: TGTGCCAGCAGCCCCGGACAGGGGACCGGGGAGCTGTTTTTT
clone size: .
J gene: TRBJ2-2
V gene: TRBV7-3
D gene: TRBD1

CDR3 protein: CASSSPSYTGELFF
CDR3 DNA: TGTGCCAGCAGCTCCCCCTCGTACACCGGGGAGCTGTTTTTT
clone size: .
J gene: TRBJ2-2
V gene: TRBV7-2
D gene: .

CDR3 protein: CASSFLGPLLGKTQYF
CDR3 DNA: TGTGCCAGCAGCTTTCTCGGACCACTTCTTGGAAAGACCCAGTACTTC
clone size: .
J gene: TRBJ2-5
V gene: TRBV28
D gene: .

CDR3 protein: CASSPQGQGSYEQYF
CDR3 DNA: TGTGCCAGCAGCCCCCAGGGACAGGGTTCCTACGAGCAGTACTTC
clone size: .
J gene: TRBJ2-7
V gene: TRBV9
D gene: TRBD1

CDR3 protein: CASSPKQKVISYNEQFF
CDR3 DNA: TGTGCCAGCTCACCTAAGCAAAAGGTAATATCATACAATGAGCAGTTCTTC
clone size: .
J gene: TRBJ2-1
V gene: TRBV18
D gene: .

CDR3 protein: CASTSTGWVQPQHF
CDR3 DNA: TGTGCCAGCACGTCGACAGGGTGGGTTCAGCCCCAGCATTTT
clone size: few
J gene: TRBJ1-5
V gene: TRBV2
D gene: TRBD1

CDR3 protein: CAWTREMNTEAFF
CDR3 DNA: TGTGCCTGGACCAGGGAGATGAACACTGAAGCTTTCTTT
clone size: .
J gene: TRBJ1-1
V gene: TRBV30
D gene: .

CDR3 protein: CSVAGRVTDTQYF
CDR3 DNA: TGCAGCGTTGCGGGCCGAGTCACAGATACGCAGTATTTT
clone size: .
J gene: TRBJ2-3
V gene: TRBV29-1
D gene: .

CDR3 protein: CASSLAPRDTQYF
CDR3 DNA: TGTGCCAGCAGCTTAGCCCCCCGAGATACGCAGTATTTT
clone size: once
J gene: TRBJ2-3
V gene: TRBV11-3
D gene: .

CDR3 protein: CASSRDPYNEQFF
CDR3 DNA: TGTGCCAGCTCCCGGGATCCTTACAATGAGCAGTTCTTC
clone size: .
J gene: TRBJ2-1
V gene: TRBV6-6
D gene: .

CDR3 protein: CASSLGQGAASYNEQFF
CDR3 DNA: TGCGCCAGCAGTTTGGGACAGGGGGCGGCAAGCTACAATGAGCAGTTCTTC
clone size: .
J gene: TRBJ2-1
V gene: TRBV10-1
D gene: TRBD1

CDR3 protein: CASVGEFSGAWAQPQHF
CDR3 DNA: TGCGCCAGCGTGGGGGAATTTTCCGGGGCCTGGGCTCAGCCCCAGCATTTT
clone size: once
J gene: TRBJ1-5
V gene: TRBV10-2
D gene: .

CDR3 protein: CASSWLSGNTIYF
CDR3 DNA: TGTGCCAGCAGCTGGTTAAGTGGAAACACCATATATTTT
clone size: .
J gene: TRBJ1-3
V gene: TRBV5-6
D gene: .

CDR3 protein: CASFPNRDDSGNTIYF
CDR3 DNA: TGCGCCAGCTTCCCCAACAGGGATGACTCTGGAAACACCATATATTTT
clone size: .
J gene: TRBJ1-3
V gene: TRBV23-1
D gene: .

CDR3 protein: CASSPRRANTGELFF
CDR3 DNA: TGTGCCAGCAGTCCGAGACGGGCGAACACCGGGGAGCTGTTTTTT
clone size: .
J gene: TRBJ2-2
V gene: TRBV6-5
D gene: .

CDR3 protein: CASSLFASGSPNEQFF
CDR3 DNA: TGTGCCAGCAGCTTATTTGCTAGCGGGAGTCCCAATGAGCAGTTCTTC
clone size: .
J gene: TRBJ2-1
V gene: TRBV11-2
D gene: TRBD2

CDR3 protein: CASSDVRDIYGYTF
CDR3 DNA: TGTGCCAGCTCAGACGTTCGGGACATCTATGGCTACACCTTC
clone size: few
J gene: TRBJ1-2
V gene: TRBV18
D gene: .

CDR3 protein: CASSVDRGTQETQYF
CDR3 DNA: TGTGCCAGCAGCGTAGATCGGGGGACCCAAGAGACCCAGTACTTC
clone size: .
J gene: TRBJ2-5
V gene: TRBV9
D gene: .

CDR3 protein: CASSVGWAGNTIYF
CDR3 DNA: TGTGCCAGCAGTGTCGGGTGGGCTGGAAACACCATATATTTT
clone size: .
J gene: TRBJ1-3
V gene: TRBV6-1
D gene: .

CDR3 protein: CASTSRLADEQFF
CDR3 DNA: TGTGCCAGTACCTCCCGACTAGCTGATGAGCAGTTCTTC
clone size: .
J gene: TRBJ2-1
V gene: TRBV19
D gene: TRBD2

CDR3 protein: CASSYHGLAGGNEQFF
CDR3 DNA: TGCGCCAGCAGCTACCACGGACTAGCGGGGGGAAATGAGCAGTTCTTC
clone size: once
J gene: TRBJ2-1
V gene: TRBV5-1
D gene: TRBD2

CDR3 protein: CASSQEVLPNTGELFF
CDR3 DNA: TGCGCCAGCAGCCAAGAGGTACTACCGAACACCGGGGAGCTGTTTTTT
clone size: .
J gene: TRBJ2-2
V gene: TRBV4-1
D gene: .

CDR3 protein: CASNQDGDTEAFF
CDR3 DNA: TGCGCCAGCAACCAGGACGGAGACACTGAAGCTTTCTTT
clone size: .
J gene: TRBJ1-1
V gene: TRBV5-1
D gene: .

CDR3 protein: CASSLAAGDEQFF
CDR3 DNA: TGTGCCAGCAGCTTGGCGGCCGGGGATGAGCAGTTCTTC
clone size: .
J gene: TRBJ2-1
V gene: TRBV5-4
D gene: .

CDR3 protein: CASSIPIYRGGQPQHF
CDR3 DNA: TGTGCCAGTAGTATCCCAATTTACAGGGGAGGTCAGCCCCAGCATTTT
clone size: .
J gene: TRBJ1-5
V gene: TRBV19
D gene: TRBD1

CDR3 protein: CASSQPSGRAQSYEQYF
CDR3 DNA: TGTGCCAGCAGCCAACCTAGCGGGAGGGCTCAGTCCTACGAGCAGTACTTC
clone size: .
J gene: TRBJ2-7
V gene: TRBV4-2
D gene: TRBD2